This entry features one TCR beta chain sequence. As processed by the authors: Amplification from reference gene primers served as the basis for estimated nucleated cell counts. Method: immunoSEQ multiplex PCR; TCRdb's copy keeps in-frame clones and lacks some. That table furnishes V, J and clone size, whereas the DNA furnished D and trimming. Of fewer than 300,000 clones listed, approximately 84% were seen once; the top ten hold 15% to 18%. This entry belongs to a study of blood T cell repertoires in COVID-19. Sequenced sample: PBMCs or T cells enriched from blood (not recorded which). This clonotype was sampled from a man in his late teens or twenties who had recovered from COVID-19.

CDR3 nucleotides: TGCGCCAGCAGCCTTGGGACTAGTAACTACGAGCAGTACTTC. Amino acids: CASSLGTSNYEQYF. The gene calls are TRBV5-1 and TRBJ2-7; TRBD2 agrees at 8 bases. The CDR3 runs to 14 residues. Germline CDR1 and CDR2: SGHRS and YFSETQ. Trimming removed 4 bases from V and 3 bases from J; junction bases left unmatched: 6.